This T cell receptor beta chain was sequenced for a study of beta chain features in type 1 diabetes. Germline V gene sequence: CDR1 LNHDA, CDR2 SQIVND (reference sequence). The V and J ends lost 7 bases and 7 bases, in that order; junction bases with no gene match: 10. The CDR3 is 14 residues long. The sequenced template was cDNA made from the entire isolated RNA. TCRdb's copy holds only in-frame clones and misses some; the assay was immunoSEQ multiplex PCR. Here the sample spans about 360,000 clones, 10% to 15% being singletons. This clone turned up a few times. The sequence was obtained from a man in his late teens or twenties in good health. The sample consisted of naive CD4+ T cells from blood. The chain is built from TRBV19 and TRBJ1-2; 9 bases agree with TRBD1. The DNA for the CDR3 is TGTGCCAGTACTCGTCCGGGACAGGGAATTGGCTACACCTTC. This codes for CASTRPGQGIGYTF.